This T cell receptor (beta chain) was documented in a study of CD8 T cells in ankylosing spondylitis. Libraries for TCR beta were made by quantitative 5'-RACE with molecular barcodes. In TCRdb, the 5' RACE reads were re-called with MiXCR into one record per CDR3 protein. The sample comprises about 480,000 distinct CDR3 sequences, roughly 17% of which are singletons, and just over 1% rests with the top ten. Study results and limitations: The study identified a TCR beta motif of under ten highly homologous variants that appeared characteristic of ankylosing spondylitis blood. Significant enrichment of disease-linked clones was reported in matched ankylosing spondylitis synovial fluid. Some of these motif variants have turned up before, in reports on reactive arthritis synovial fluid and blood.

This clonotype was observed a handful of times. Its specificity is not known. This sequence originates from a male donor with ankylosing spondylitis. Sequenced input: blood, either unsorted or a sorted T cell fraction (not recorded which).

CDR3 residues: CASSLALMGTGELFF. Written as DNA, the CDR3 is TGTGCCAGCAGCTTGGCCCTAATGGGCACCGGGGAGCTGTTTTTT. The chain couples TRBV5-8 to TRBJ2-2; no clear D gene. V lost 0 bases and J 4 bases, leaving 10 bases between the germline ends. This CDR3 contains 15 residues. The germline CDR1 and CDR2 sequences are SGHTS and YDEGEE.